The entry below gives a single TCR beta chain sequence along with its context. Its antigen target is currently unknown. Per-base quality was not reported, and no clone a single base away is much larger than it. The cohort was made up of under 800 healthy bone marrow donors. Cohort members were all nominally healthy when sampled, although unrecorded immune exposures were likely present. The donor tested CMV seronegative, placing the donor among the approximately 400 seronegative members of the cohort. Every donor gave a peripheral blood sample, and the peripheral blood mononuclear cells from that sample were used for TCR beta sequencing. Genomic DNA was extracted from the blood cell samples with the Qiagen DNeasy Blood Extraction Kit. CDR1 and CDR2, per the germline V gene, are KGHSH and LQKENI. Trimming leaves V shorter by 3 bases and J shorter by 4 bases, with the junction holding 9 bases beyond the gene matches. The CDR3 spans 15 residues, from the cysteine through the phenylalanine. The retained sequence is limited to the CDR3, 45 bases, with the frame set at the first base.

This record belongs to a study of cytomegalovirus exposure and HLA in healthy donors (dated by TCRdb to the late 2010s). Background on the whole study: An earlier analysis of some 600 of the donors reported about 300 Gb of sequence data and around 100 million unique TCR beta sequences obtained from approximately 180 million T cells. An early release that covered roughly 600 HLA-typed donors contained 250 to 350 gigabases of sequencing data and about 93 million unique TCR sequences. The genetic ancestry cluster associated with self-reported Caucasian donors included over 80% of the 398 genotyped donors. The study aimed to test whether cataloging public T cell receptors could reveal signatures of past pathogen exposure. Using immunosequencing, the study profiled T cell repertoires from some 670 subjects and related those repertoires to cytomegalovirus serostatus. In addition to the first cohort of hundreds of subjects, a separate validation cohort of 130 or so different subjects was used. The study combined high-throughput TCR immunosequencing, statistical association of individual TCRs with disease status, and machine learning to predict cytomegalovirus infection status. To study patterns of TCR occurrence, a later analysis re-analyzed previously published TCR beta repertoires from just over 650 donors and added high-resolution HLA genotyping. In the later analysis, no new phenotypic data were used to find candidate immune exposures; instead, reliance was placed on TCR beta sequences and their occurrence across donors. An earlier analysis of a few hundred of the donors applied high-throughput TCR beta sequencing to assess whether each TCR beta V gene segment acted as functional or pseudogenic. Alongside the repertoire data, information on donor age, sex, ethnicity and CMV serostatus was compiled. In a later genetic analysis, genome-wide SNP genotypes for about three fifths of the roughly 670 donors were used, and that subset was treated as a discovery cohort. All discovery cohort repertoires had been generated using a single sequencing platform. HLA typing covered class I and class II loci at four-digit resolution. The number of donors typed differed by locus, with roughly 629-640 for A, B, C, DRB1 and DQB1, approximately 500 for DQA1, about 610 for DPA1, and 400 to 490 for DPB1. Several DR-DQ haplotypes were handled as single units for association and clustering because linkage in the cohort was strong. On average, roughly 240,000 unique TCR beta nucleotide sequences were sequenced per donor among 398 genotyped donors of the cohort, with 15% to 20% of those sequences being non-productive. What the work shows at the level of the full study, not this receptor alone: In a later analysis, HLA-associated TCR beta chains showed more clonal expansion and lower generation probabilities than non-associated chains that were equally common. According to a later analysis, parvovirus B19, influenza, CMV and Epstein-Barr virus appeared linked to several top co-occurrence clusters. The authors suggested that the approach could potentially be generalized to other disease states and immunological phenotypes. A few of the identified cytomegalovirus-associated TCR beta chains were confirmed in vitro to be specific for cytomegalovirus antigens. The classifier was reported to diagnose cytomegalovirus status with high specificity and sensitivity in both the original and validation cohorts. In a later genetic analysis, fewer N-insertions in productive TCRs were reported among donors in an Asian-associated ancestry cluster than the roughly 700-donor mean. While some public TCRs were present in many individuals, most TCR sequences turned up only very rarely across donors. A further reported finding was that TCR beta sequences accurately predicted the HLA-A and HLA-B alleles for most subjects in the first cohort. An earlier analysis of 587 of the donors showed that most TCR beta V segments appeared in productive rearrangements either about 90% or about 30% of the time, which broadly matched IMGT annotations. The study gave a list of 150 to 200 TCR beta chains associated with cytomegalovirus. A group of highly shared sequence variants was considered likely to be a technical artifact of the sequencing pipeline. Roughly uniform sequencing depth across donors was assumed in presence/absence analyses, although this assumption may not hold. Correlated functional status among segregating V segments might reflect linkage disequilibrium, but an unknown experimental factor could not be ruled out. The cohort was sequenced for TCR beta chains only, and without alpha or paired-chain data the features that could be detected were limited. According to a later analysis, most CMV-associated TCR beta chains appeared to be HLA-restricted, and the HLA associations seemed to be driven largely by CMV exposure. Because HLA typing was unavailable for some donors at each locus, only the typed subset was used in association tests. Immune exposure information for the cohort was limited to CMV serostatus. A later analysis associated about 17,000 TCR beta sequences with specific HLA alleles at a false discovery rate of 0.05. An association between a missense DCLRE1C variant and V-gene and J-gene trimming of TCR beta chains was found in a later genetic analysis and replicated in an independent cohort. In a later analysis, TCR association rates were found to vary across HLA loci, with the most associated TCRs seen for DRB1 alleles and the fewest for HLA-C alleles. Assigning TCR associations to individual alleles was difficult when HLA alleles, especially DR and DQ, strongly co-occurred. Because counts were too low, some 17 rarely observed V segments, including chromosome 9 orphons, were left out of the earlier analysis of roughly 600 of the donors. Some IMGT-functional V segments, including TRBV6-2 and TRBV6-3, could not be distinguished by the 87-base-pair reads and were therefore excluded.

Libraries were built with the immunoSEQ multiplex PCR assay. For the multiplex PCR, a mixture combining 60 forward primers for TCR Vbeta segments and 13 reverse primers for TCR Jbeta segments was used. The CDR3 region of rearranged TCR beta genes was amplified from genomic DNA with a multiplex PCR assay. The amplified TCR beta libraries were sequenced on the Illumina HiSeq System as 87-base-pair reads. The authors' analysis ran thus. A later analysis counted 65 million to 90 million unique TCR beta chains across the 700 or so repertoires, and 9.5 million to 11 million of these chains were shared by at least two donors. A nearest-neighbor algorithm error-corrected the raw reads and collapsed the reads into unique sequences, merging closely related sequences to remove PCR and sequencing errors. To assign V, D and J gene segments, CDR3 sequences were aligned to IMGT reference sequences. For a sequence to be retained, a match of at least six nucleotides to both a V gene segment and a J gene segment was required. A rearrangement counted as productive if the CDR3 had no stop codons and remained in frame with V and J, and every other rearrangement counted as non-productive. Following IMGT convention, CDR3 was defined as the stretch from the second conserved V-encoded cysteine up to the conserved J-encoded phenylalanine. The earlier analysis of some 550 of the donors excluded any sequence lacking an unambiguous match to a single V gene segment. In an earlier analysis of more than 500 of the donors, a V segment was called functional when productive rearrangements were above 56.7%, and segregating when the standard deviation between donors exceeded 5%. To diagnose cytomegalovirus status from the catalog of TCR beta chain sequences, a statistical classification framework was built. A later analysis assigned V and J genes by comparing TCR nucleotide sequences with IMGT/GENE-DB human TR gene sequences. A later analysis assigned CDR3 sequences and most-parsimonious VDJ recombination scenarios with the TCRdist pipeline. In a later analysis, each TCR beta chain was defined by its CDR3 amino acid sequence together with its V-gene family, and reads without a unique V-gene family were excluded. To address suspected cross-contamination and a sequencing artifact, a later analysis removed some 620 highly shared, low-generation-probability nucleotide sequences. A later analysis calculated a clonal expansion index for each public chain from normalized within-repertoire ranks of inferred template counts. In a later analysis, generation probabilities were computed using a VDJ recombination model fitted to out-of-frame rearrangements, and the results were checked against IGoR. In a later analysis, TCR-TCR, TCR-HLA and TCR-CMV co-occurrence was scored with hypergeometric tests, and a repertoire-size bias correction was applied to TCR pairs. To estimate false discovery rates, a later analysis permuted the HLA or CMV assignments 20 times. In a later analysis, co-occurring TCRs were grouped with DBSCAN, and TCRdist sequence similarity was added when clustering was performed within HLA-allele-positive subsets. For co-occurrence clustering, repertoires with fewer than 30,000 or more than 120,000 public chains were excluded, along with roughly five repertoires with anomalous nucleotide sharing. Drawn from immuneACCESS, this table holds only the in-frame rearrangements with V and J called that TCRdb kept. Clones are partly lost; checked studies trace under half to an unresolved V gene and leave the rest unexplained. V and J calls and clone size follow that table, whereas D and trimming were derived from the DNA. The sample table shows tens of thousands of clones, and roughly 79% are seen once. Of the sample, around 6% falls within the top ten clones.

Input material: PBMCs. Recombination linked TRBV18 to TRBJ2-7; TRBD2 fits 7 bases in the junction. The TCR was taken from a man between 45 and 60 years old in good health and CMV-seronegative. The DNA reads as follows: TGTGCCAGCTCACCCGGGACTACCGTGGAGTACGAGCAGTACTTC. It encodes CASSPGTTVEYEQYF. With the rest looked up from the reference TRBV18 and TRBJ2-7 genes rather than sequenced, the full variable domain is NAGVMQNPRHLVRRRGQEARLRCSPMKGHSHVYWYRQLPEEGLKFMVYLQKENIIDESGMPKERFSAEFPKEGPSILRIQQVVRGDSAAYFCASSPGTTVEYEQYFGPGTRLTVT.